The rows below give T cell receptor beta chains drawn from one sample of a study of shared clonotypes between healthy human individuals. TCRdb's table, derived via immunoSEQ multiplex PCR, lists solely in-frame clones and lacks some. The sample includes under 850,000 clones, 72% seen only once; the top ten take around 1.7%. Material for sequencing was memory CD4+ T cells sorted from blood. The receptors stem from a woman in her 30s in good health. Both conserved end residues are part of each CDR3. Each record gives: clone size, CDR3 length, J gene, V gene, D gene, CDR3 protein, CDR3 DNA. A D gene is named only where the DNA matches it firmly. The listing skips clone size in some rows; elsewhere it reads once, few, many or a size class.

clone_size: .
cdr3_length: 14
j_call: TRBJ1-2
v_call: TRBV18
d_call: .
cdr3_aa: CASSPPSQGYGYTF
cdr3_nt: TGTGCCAGCTCACCACCGTCACAGGGTTATGGCTACACCTTC

clone_size: .
cdr3_length: 16
j_call: TRBJ2-3
v_call: TRBV5-1
d_call: .
cdr3_aa: CASSLVGRGSTDTQYF
cdr3_nt: TGCGCCAGCAGCTTGGTGGGTAGAGGTTCCACAGATACGCAGTATTTT

clone_size: .
cdr3_length: 14
j_call: TRBJ2-3
v_call: TRBV6-1
d_call: TRBD2
cdr3_aa: CASSVAGGVDTQYF
cdr3_nt: TGTGCCAGCAGTGTAGCGGGAGGGGTAGATACGCAGTATTTT

clone_size: many
cdr3_length: 18
j_call: TRBJ1-5
v_call: TRBV30
d_call: .
cdr3_aa: CAWSSSGTAALSNQPQHF
cdr3_nt: TGTGCCTGGAGTTCGTCCGGGACTGCTGCCCTTAGCAATCAGCCCCAGCATTTT

clone_size: few
cdr3_length: 15
j_call: TRBJ1-1
v_call: TRBV2
d_call: .
cdr3_aa: CASRPFAGLNTEAFF
cdr3_nt: TGTGCCAGCAGGCCCTTCGCAGGACTGAACACTGAAGCTTTCTTT

clone_size: .
cdr3_length: 16
j_call: TRBJ1-5
v_call: TRBV10-3
d_call: .
cdr3_aa: CATRHTTGADNQPQHF
cdr3_nt: TGTGCCACCAGGCATACGACTGGGGCCGACAATCAGCCCCAGCATTTT

clone_size: .
cdr3_length: 11
j_call: TRBJ2-2
v_call: TRBV19
d_call: .
cdr3_aa: CASRNTGELFF
cdr3_nt: TGTGCCAGTAGGAACACCGGGGAGCTGTTTTTT

clone_size: .
cdr3_length: 15
j_call: TRBJ2-7
v_call: TRBV5-1
d_call: TRBD1
cdr3_aa: CASSSGQGGTYEQYF
cdr3_nt: TGCGCCAGCAGCTCGGGACAGGGCGGCACCTACGAGCAGTACTTC

clone_size: .
cdr3_length: 15
j_call: TRBJ2-5
v_call: TRBV27
d_call: .
cdr3_aa: CASLFWRPSQETQYF
cdr3_nt: TGTGCCAGTCTGTTTTGGAGGCCGAGCCAAGAGACCCAGTACTTC

clone_size: .
cdr3_length: 12
j_call: TRBJ1-4
v_call: TRBV30
d_call: .
cdr3_aa: CAWSVQVEKLFF
cdr3_nt: TGTGCCTGGAGTGTACAGGTGGAAAAACTGTTTTTT

clone_size: .
cdr3_length: 15
j_call: TRBJ2-3
v_call: TRBV5-1
d_call: .
cdr3_aa: CASSLTGESTDTQYF
cdr3_nt: TGCGCCAGCAGCTTGACAGGTGAAAGCACAGATACGCAGTATTTT

clone_size: few
cdr3_length: 14
j_call: TRBJ2-5
v_call: TRBV28
d_call: .
cdr3_aa: CASSPSWGRETQYF
cdr3_nt: TGTGCCAGCAGTCCATCCTGGGGGCGGGAGACCCAGTACTTC

clone_size: .
cdr3_length: 15
j_call: TRBJ2-1
v_call: TRBV9
d_call: TRBD2
cdr3_aa: CASSGDLAGGGEQFF
cdr3_nt: TGTGCCAGCAGCGGAGACCTAGCGGGAGGGGGTGAGCAGTTCTTC

clone_size: .
cdr3_length: 13
j_call: TRBJ2-3
v_call: TRBV2
d_call: TRBD1
cdr3_aa: CASNQGVEDTQYF
cdr3_nt: TGTGCCAGCAACCAGGGGGTGGAAGATACGCAGTATTTT

clone_size: .
cdr3_length: 16
j_call: TRBJ2-2
v_call: TRBV11-2
d_call: .
cdr3_aa: CASSLAQVTNTGELFF
cdr3_nt: TGTGCCAGCAGCTTAGCCCAGGTGACGAACACCGGGGAGCTGTTTTTT

clone_size: once
cdr3_length: 15
j_call: TRBJ2-7
v_call: TRBV28
d_call: TRBD2
cdr3_aa: CAIGPSGSYSYEQYF
cdr3_nt: TGTGCCATTGGACCTAGCGGGAGTTACTCCTACGAGCAGTACTTC

clone_size: .
cdr3_length: 14
j_call: TRBJ2-5
v_call: TRBV30
d_call: .
cdr3_aa: CASDSWGVRETQYF
cdr3_nt: TGTGCCTCGGATAGTTGGGGGGTTCGGGAGACCCAGTACTTC

clone_size: .
cdr3_length: 15
j_call: TRBJ1-2
v_call: TRBV6-6
d_call: TRBD1
cdr3_aa: CASSPGTGANYGYTF
cdr3_nt: TGTGCCAGCAGTCCCGGGACAGGGGCCAACTATGGCTACACCTTC

clone_size: few
cdr3_length: 15
j_call: TRBJ1-4
v_call: TRBV18
d_call: .
cdr3_aa: CASSPSTAGGEKLFF
cdr3_nt: TGTGCCAGCTCACCATCGACCGCGGGGGGGGAAAAACTGTTTTTT

clone_size: .
cdr3_length: 13
j_call: TRBJ1-2
v_call: TRBV7-8
d_call: .
cdr3_aa: CASLPTLAGGYTF
cdr3_nt: TGTGCCTCTCTTCCGACCTTAGCGGGTGGCTACACCTTC

clone_size: once
cdr3_length: 16
j_call: TRBJ2-6
v_call: TRBV6-6
d_call: .
cdr3_aa: CASSYPWGTGANVLTF
cdr3_nt: TGTGCCAGCAGTTACCCTTGGGGAACTGGGGCCAACGTCCTGACTTTC

clone_size: few
cdr3_length: 14
j_call: TRBJ1-1
v_call: TRBV19
d_call: .
cdr3_aa: CASSIGQLNTEAFF
cdr3_nt: TGTGCCAGTAGTATCGGACAGTTGAACACTGAAGCTTTCTTT